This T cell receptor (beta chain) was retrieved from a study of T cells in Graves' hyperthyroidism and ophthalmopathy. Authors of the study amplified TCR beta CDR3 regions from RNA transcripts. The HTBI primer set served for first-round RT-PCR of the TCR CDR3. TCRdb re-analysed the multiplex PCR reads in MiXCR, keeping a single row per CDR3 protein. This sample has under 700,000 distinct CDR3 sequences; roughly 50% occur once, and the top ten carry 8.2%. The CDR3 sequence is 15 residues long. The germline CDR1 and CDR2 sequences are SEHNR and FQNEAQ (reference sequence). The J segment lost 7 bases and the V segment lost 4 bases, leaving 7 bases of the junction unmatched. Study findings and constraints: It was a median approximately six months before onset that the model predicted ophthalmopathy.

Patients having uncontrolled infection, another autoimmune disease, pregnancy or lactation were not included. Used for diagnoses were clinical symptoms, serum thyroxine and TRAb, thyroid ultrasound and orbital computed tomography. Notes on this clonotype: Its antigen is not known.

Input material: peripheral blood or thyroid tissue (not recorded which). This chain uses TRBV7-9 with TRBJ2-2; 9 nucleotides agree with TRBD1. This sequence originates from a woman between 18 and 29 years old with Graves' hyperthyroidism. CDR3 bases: TGTGCCAGCAGCTCCGGGACAGGGTCCGTCGGGGAGCTGTTTTTT. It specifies CASSSGTGSVGELFF.